This T cell receptor beta chain was identified during a study of blood T cell repertoires in COVID-19. As for the study in general: Specimens from acute and convalescent COVID-19 originated in the United States, Italy and Spain. PBMCs, B-cell-depleted T cells, or T cells provided the cDNA or gDNA that made up the material.

Study processing details: Counts of nucleated cells, estimated from reference gene primer amplification, were obtained. Sequencing was performed with immunoSEQ multiplex PCR; in TCRdb, only in-frame clones are kept and a portion is missing. The V and J calls and clone size were taken over from that table, and D and trimming were inferred from the DNA. The sample shows about 310,000 clones, around 90% of them seen only once. The V end was cut by 3 bases, the J end by 6 bases, with 15 bases between. Germline loops: CDR1 DFQATT, CDR2 SNEGSKA (reference sequence). The CDR3 contains 13 residues. Grouping used clinical history reported by participants in a survey and questionnaire.

This TCR came from a man aged 55-75 years who had recovered from COVID-19. Sequenced material: PBMCs or T cells enriched from blood (not recorded which). The chain employs TRBV20-1 and TRBJ2-7, with TRBD1 as a possible D gene (6 bases). The DNA of the CDR3 is TGCAGTGCTAGTTTACAGGGACGGGGCGAGCAGTACTTC. Amino acid sequence: CSASLQGRGEQYF.